One sample yielded the 32 T cell receptor beta chains listed below, sequenced in a study of cytomegalovirus exposure and HLA in healthy donors. Both 60 Vbeta primers and 13 Jbeta primers went into the PCR. Measured with immunoSEQ multiplex PCR; TCRdb has only the in-frame clones, and not every one. The sample consists of about 65,000 clones, 60% to 80% of them appearing once. The source material was PBMCs. The source is a man aged 30-40 years in good health and CMV-seronegative.

The chain carries TRBV19 and TRBJ1-4; 9 positions agree with TRBD1. Germline CDR1 is LNHDA and CDR2 is SQIVND (reference sequence). The ends lost 3 bases at V and 8 bases at J; junction bases unmatched: 7. The CDR3 is 15 amino acids. CDR3 protein: CASSITGGSGEKLFF. CDR3 in DNA: TGTGCCAGTAGTATTACAGGGGGCTCAGGAGAAAAACTGTTTTTT.

V is TRBV7-8 and J is TRBJ1-2, with 7 positions matching TRBD1. V lost 5 bases and J lost 8; bases outside the gene matches: 11. This CDR3 contains 14 residues. From germline, CDR1 is SGHVS and CDR2 FQNEAQ. CDR3 sequence (DNA): TGTGCCAGCAGCGATAACCCGGGACAGAGGGGCTACACCTTC. Protein sequence: CASSDNPGQRGYTF.

This CDR3 is CASSPDAGGIRGYTF. The DNA of the CDR3 is TGTGCCAGCAGCCCAGACGCGGGGGGGATTCGTGGCTACACCTTC. The chain combines TRBV5-4 with TRBJ1-2, with D perhaps TRBD1 (5 bases). This CDR3 is built from 15 residues. CDR1 is SGHNT and CDR2 is YYREEE in the germline V gene (reference sequence). V lost 4 bases, J lost 7 bases, and 20 bases lay in between.

This chain links TRBV29-1 with TRBJ2-5, with 9 bases that match TRBD2. After removal of 6 bases from V and 0 bases from J, the junction contained 11 bases not matched to a gene. This CDR3 is built from 16 residues. Germline values: CDR1 SQVTM, CDR2 ANQGSEA. The chain's CDR3 is CSVEGLSSGDQETQYF. The CDR3 nucleotides are TGCAGCGTAGAGGGGTTGTCTAGCGGGGACCAAGAGACCCAGTACTTC.

This clone was observed a handful of times. The chain couples TRBV9 to TRBJ2-3; D ambiguous. V shed 2 bases and J shed 1 base, with 11 bases lying between them. The CDR3 is 15 residues long. CDR1 and CDR2 from the germline V gene are SGDLS and YYNGEE. CDR3 nucleotides: TGTGCCAGCAGCGTTGGTGACGGAGGCACAGATACGCAGTATTTT. This translates into CASSVGDGGTDTQYF.

This clone came up a few times. This rearrangement joins TRBV29-1 to TRBJ1-2, with D possibly being TRBD1 (5 bases). The CDR3 extends over 11 amino acids. V lost 4 bases and J 6 bases, leaving 9 bases between the germline ends. CDR1 is SQVTM and CDR2 is ANQGSEA in the germline V gene. CDR3 coding DNA: TGCAGCGTTGCCAGGGCTGATGGCTACACCTTC. Its protein is CSVARADGYTF.

V usage is TRBV5-1 and J usage is TRBJ1-1; D remains ambiguous. Germline CDR1 is SGHRS and CDR2 is YFSETQ. This CDR3 region has 13 residues. V was cut by 3 bases and J by 0 bases, with 6 bases left in between. The CDR3: CASSWLLNTEAFF. The CDR3 DNA reads as TGCGCCAGCAGCTGGCTGCTGAACACTGAAGCTTTCTTT.

V usage is TRBV6-5 and J usage is TRBJ2-1; 7 nucleotides agree with TRBD1. Germline lookup yields CDR1 MNHEY and CDR2 SVGAGI. The CDR3 runs 15 residues. The V and J ends lost 2 bases and 4 bases, in that order; junction bases with no gene match: 5. The DNA of the CDR3 is TGTGCCAGCAGTTACGGACAGGCGCCTTACAATGAGCAGTTCTTC. Translation: CASSYGQAPYNEQFF.

V is TRBV7-2 and J is TRBJ2-1; D is unresolved. The length of the CDR3 is 17 residues. Germline V gives CDR1 SGHTA, CDR2 FQGNSA. Trimming left V 0 bases short and J 2 bases short, with 14 bases between. This CDR3 is CASSLALVTVPYNEQFF. The CDR3 nucleotides read TGTGCCAGCAGCTTAGCGCTTGTGACTGTCCCCTACAATGAGCAGTTCTTC.

V is TRBV29-1 and J is TRBJ2-1; no firm D call. CDR3 length: 13 amino acids. Germline values: CDR1 SQVTM, CDR2 ANQGSEA. Trimming cost V 4 bases and J 3 bases, with 10 bases left between them. The CDR3 sequence is CSVGGPRYNEQFF. The DNA for the CDR3 is TGCAGCGTTGGAGGTCCCCGCTACAATGAGCAGTTCTTC.

This clone occurred a few times. This chain links TRBV4-1 with TRBJ2-5; 12 bases fit TRBD2. The V gene end was trimmed by 0 bases and the J gene end by 5 bases; junction bases not matched to a gene: 4. The germline V gene encodes CDR1 MGHRA and CDR2 YSYEKL. This CDR3 is built from 16 residues. CDR3 DNA: TGCGCCAGCAGCCAAGATCGAGGACTAGCGGGGGAGACCCAGTACTTC. Protein product: CASSQDRGLAGETQYF.

This chain joins TRBV7-2 and TRBJ2-3; 7 bases agree with TRBD2. Unmatched junction bases numbered 3, after V lost 2 bases and J lost 4 bases. The CDR3 has 14 residues. Germline V gene sequence: CDR1 SGHTA, CDR2 FQGNSA. CDR3 bases: TGTGCCAGCAGCTTACGACTAGCCCCAGATACGCAGTATTTT. This translates into CASSLRLAPDTQYF.

The chain is built from TRBV14 and TRBJ2-2, with a weak D call TRBD2 (6 bases). Germline V gene lookup returns CDR1 SGHDN and CDR2 FVKESK. The CDR3 covers 16 residues. Trimming stripped 4 bases from V and 6 bases from J, with 18 bases between. The CDR3 DNA reads TGTGCCAGCAGCCGCATTGGGGAGGAGGGACCCGGGGAGCTGTTTTTT. Protein product: CASSRIGEEGPGELFF. The full variable domain, rest sourced from reference TRBV14 and TRBJ2-2, is EAGVTQFPSHSVIEKGQTVTLRCDPISGHDNLYWYRRVMGKEIKFLLHFVKESKQDESGMPNNRFLAERTGGTYSTLKVQPAELEDSGVYFCASSRIGEEGPGELFFGEGSRLTVL.

This clone has only a few counts. This chain connects TRBV2 to TRBJ2-2; tentative D call: TRBD2 (6 bases). The CDR3 length is 14 residues. Germline lookup yields CDR1 SNHLY and CDR2 FYNNEI. The V end was cut by 3 bases, the J end by 7 bases, with 12 bases between. CDR3: CASSEIRGIGELFF. DNA for the CDR3: TGTGCCAGCAGTGAGATTCGGGGGATCGGGGAGCTGTTTTTT.

The rearrangement links TRBV4-2 to TRBJ2-7; 9 bases are a match to TRBD2. V lost 2 bases and J lost 0; bases outside the gene matches: 5. CDR1 and CDR2 from the germline V gene are LGHNA and YNFKEQ. This CDR3 contains 16 residues. DNA for the CDR3: TGTGCCAGCAGCCAACACCTAGCGGGGAGCTCCTACGAGCAGTACTTC. The encoded protein is CASSQHLAGSSYEQYF.

The table lists this clone with a few counts. V usage is TRBV27 and J usage is TRBJ2-2; D is undetermined. CDR1 is MNHEY and CDR2 is SMNVEV in the germline V gene (reference sequence). Trimming left V 2 bases short and J 3 bases short, with 7 bases between. This CDR3 has 14 residues. This CDR3 reads CASSLRFDTGELFF. CDR3 DNA: TGTGCCAGCAGTTTACGTTTCGACACCGGGGAGCTGTTTTTT.

A few counts support this clone. The chain couples TRBV6-5 to TRBJ1-2; the D is unclear. Trimming removed 0 bases at V and 4 bases at J, with 12 bases between. The CDR3 length is 15 residues. Germline assignment: CDR1 MNHEY and CDR2 SVGAGI. This CDR3 is CASSYSSPGVYGYTF. As DNA, the CDR3 is TGTGCCAGCAGTTACTCGTCACCCGGGGTCTATGGCTACACCTTC.

The chain recombines TRBV7-2 with TRBJ1-3; D is uncertain. This CDR3 has 15 amino acids. V shed 5 bases and J shed 0 bases, with 11 bases lying between them. Per germline, CDR1 SGHTA and CDR2 FQGNSA. The CDR3 DNA follows: TGTGCCAGCAGCCGCTTACTACACTCTGGAAACACCATATATTTT. It codes for CASSRLLHSGNTIYF. Filled out from reference TRBV7-2 and TRBJ1-3, the complete variable domain reads GAGVSQSPSNKVTEKGKDVELRCDPISGHTALYWYRQSLGQGLEFLIYFQGNSAPDKSGLPSDRFSAERTGGSVSTLTIQRTQQEDSAVYLCASSRLLHSGNTIYFGEGSWLTVV.

This clone was observed a handful of times. The chain carries TRBV9 and TRBJ2-3; tentatively, D is TRBD1 (6 bases). The CDR3 is 19 residues long. Germline CDR1 and CDR2: SGDLS and YYNGEE. V was trimmed by 0 bases and J by 2 bases, leaving 22 bases between them. The CDR3 region is CASSVAPDSWDTFTDTQYF. DNA for the CDR3: TGTGCCAGCAGCGTAGCTCCCGACAGTTGGGACACTTTCACAGATACGCAGTATTTT. Looking up the rest from reference TRBV9 and TRBJ2-3 gives the full variable domain: DSGVTQTPKHLITATGQRVTLRCSPRSGDLSVYWYQQSLDQGLQFLIQYYNGEERAKGNILERFSAQQFPDLHSELNLSSLELGDSALYFCASSVAPDSWDTFTDTQYFGPGTRLTVL.

The V and J genes are TRBV15 and TRBJ2-6, with D perhaps matching TRBD2 (5 bases). V shed 5 bases and J shed 0 bases, with 5 bases lying between them. From germline, CDR1 is LNHNV and CDR2 YYDKDF (reference sequence). This CDR3 spans 14 amino acids. The CDR3 DNA is TGTGCCACCAGCGAGGGCTCTGGGGCCAACGTCCTGACTTTC. It yields the protein CATSEGSGANVLTF.

The V call is TRBV7-9, the J call TRBJ2-5; TRBD2 matches 9 bases. Trimming at V came to 5 bases and at J to 3 bases, leaving 4 bases not matched to a gene. This CDR3 is 14 amino acids long. The germline gives CDR1 SEHNR, CDR2 FQNEAQ (reference sequence). The CDR3 spells CASSARLAEETQYF. For the CDR3, the DNA is TGTGCCAGCAGCGCAAGACTAGCGGAAGAGACCCAGTACTTC.

About this clone itself: One end of the junction fails to match germline, which may point to a read error. The rearrangement joins TRBV7-8 to TRBJ1-3; D unclear. CDR3 length: 17 residues. The V gene's germline CDR1 is SGHVS and CDR2 FQNEAQ. CDR3 sequence: CASTLAPDNESGNTIYF. The CDR3 DNA sequence: TGTGCCAGCACCTTAGCACCCGACAACGAATCTGGAAACACCATATATTTT.

The chain employs TRBV7-2 and TRBJ1-5; no clear D. V lost 2 bases and J 0 bases, leaving 11 bases between the germline ends. Per germline, CDR1 SGHTA and CDR2 FQGNSA. The CDR3 sequence is 16 residues long. CDR3 bases: TGTGCCAGCAGCTTATGGACCGGGAATAGCAATCAGCCCCAGCATTTT. It translates to CASSLWTGNSNQPQHF.

This clone came up once. The V gene is TRBV18, the J gene TRBJ1-2; D not resolved. There are 15 residues in the CDR3. CDR1 and CDR2 from the germline V gene are KGHSH and LQKENI. V was shortened by 3 bases and J by 3 bases, with 14 bases between the two germline ends. CDR3 sequence (DNA): TGTGCCAGCTCACCCGACGGGAATTTTTACTATGGCTACACCTTC. Its protein is CASSPDGNFYYGYTF.

J is TRBJ2-7 and V is TRBV11-2, with 8 bases lining up with TRBD1. Germline V gene lookup returns CDR1 SGHAT and CDR2 FQNNGV. V gave up 4 bases and J gave up 6 bases; unmatched junction bases: 5. CDR3 length: 13 residues. The CDR3 is CASSSDRGGEQYF. The DNA for the CDR3 is TGTGCCAGCAGCTCAGACAGGGGTGGCGAGCAGTACTTC.

CDR3 residues: CAWSAGGNSNQPQHF. In DNA form, the CDR3 reads TGTGCCTGGAGTGCAGGGGGAAATAGCAATCAGCCCCAGCATTTT. The V gene is TRBV30, the J gene TRBJ1-5, with TRBD1 matching 7 bases. The V gene end was trimmed by 1 base and the J gene end by 0 bases; junction bases not matched to a gene: 3. This CDR3 is built from 15 residues. CDR1 GTSNPN and CDR2 SVGIG come from the germline V gene (reference sequence).

CDR3 sequence: CASTHRDNEQFF. The CDR3 bases are TGTGCCAGCACACACAGGGATAATGAGCAGTTCTTC. The chain has TRBV27 and TRBJ2-1, with a possible D match to TRBD1 (6 bases). This CDR3 spans 12 amino acids. Trimming pared 7 bases from V and 7 bases from J, leaving 11 bases between. Germline V lookup: CDR1 MNHEY, CDR2 SMNVEV (reference sequence).

The V gene is TRBV6-1, the J gene TRBJ2-3; TRBD1 is a possible D gene (6 bases). This CDR3 is built from 15 residues. The germline V and J ends were trimmed by 3 bases and 1 base, with 11 bases remaining between them. In germline, CDR1 is MNHNS, CDR2 SASEGT. CDR3: CASSDLGAGTDTQYF. CDR3 bases: TGTGCCAGCAGTGACCTGGGGGCAGGCACAGATACGCAGTATTTT.

The table lists this clone with a few counts. The V and J genes are TRBV5-6 and TRBJ2-2, with 11 bases lining up with TRBD1. CDR1 and CDR2 from the germline V gene are SGHDT and YYEEEE. The CDR3 sequence is 16 residues long. The trim removed 2 bases at V and 4 bases at J, leaving 4 bases unmatched. The CDR3 spells CASSFGTGGSTGELFF. CDR3 nucleotides: TGTGCCAGCAGCTTCGGGACAGGGGGGAGCACCGGGGAGCTGTTTTTT.

This chain joins TRBV5-6 and TRBJ1-5; 8 positions agree with TRBD1. V shed 4 bases and J 14 bases; nucleotides not matched to a gene: 8. Germline values: CDR1 SGHDT, CDR2 YYEEEE. This CDR3 is 12 amino acids long. CDR3 nucleotide sequence: TGTGCCAGCAGCACCGGACAGGGAGGGGAGCATTTT. As protein: CASSTGQGGEHF.

The rearrangement links TRBV6-5 to TRBJ1-5; TRBD1 agrees at 7 bases. V lost 6 bases to trimming and J lost 5 bases; unmatched junction nucleotides: 10. CDR3 length: 15 amino acids. The germline V gene encodes CDR1 MNHEY and CDR2 SVGAGI. CDR3 protein: CASSQTGVVDQPQHF. For the CDR3, the DNA is TGTGCCAGCAGCCAAACAGGGGTTGTGGATCAGCCCCAGCATTTT.

The gene calls are TRBV7-3 and TRBJ2-1; D unresolved. V was cut by 1 base and J by 1 base, with 5 bases left in between. Germline CDR1 is SGHTA and CDR2 is FQGTGA. The CDR3 is made up of 14 amino acids. Here the CDR3 DNA reads TGTGCCAGCAGCTTAAGTCCATCCTACAATGAGCAGTTCTTC. Amino acid sequence: CASSLSPSYNEQFF.